The 9 T cell receptor beta chains listed next were all sequenced from one sample in a study of cytomegalovirus exposure and HLA in healthy donors. In the PCR, 60 Vbeta and 13 Jbeta primers were used. The assay was immunoSEQ multiplex PCR, and TCRdb's table has in-frame clones only and misses some. Of about 160,000 clones in the sample, 82% were seen once. Sequencing was done on a sample of PBMCs. All receptors derive from a girl aged 2-10 years in good health and CMV-seropositive.

The chain combines TRBV5-1 with TRBJ2-7; D gene unclear. The CDR3 sequence is 16 residues long. Trimming cost V 3 bases and J 3 bases, with 19 bases left between them. Germline CDR1 SGHRS, CDR2 YFSETQ. CDR3 coding DNA: TGCGCCAGCAGCTCGATTCCTACCCCCGAGCTCTACGAGCAGTACTTC. The encoded protein is CASSSIPTPELYEQYF.

The chain employs TRBV29-1 and TRBJ2-7, with 13 bases aligning to TRBD2. The CDR3 totals 13 residues. Germline lookup yields CDR1 SQVTM and CDR2 ANQGSEA. The junction had 7 bases not matched to a gene; V was cut back by 7 bases and J by 7 bases. The CDR3 nucleotides are TGCAGCGCCATGACGACTAGCGGGAGGGAGCAGTACTTC. Translated: CSAMTTSGREQYF.

The chain combines TRBV1 with TRBJ1-3. TRBV1 is a pseudogene locus. The CDR3 length is 14 residues. CDR3 sequence: CTSLEGRTGNTIYF. The CDR3 DNA follows: TGCACCAGCTTGGAGGGGCGCACTGGAAACACCATATATTTT.

This sequence joins TRBV30 and TRBJ1-3; the match to TRBD1 covers 10 bases. The germline CDR1 and CDR2 sequences are GTSNPN and SVGIG (reference sequence). With 2 bases clipped from V and 6 bases from J, the junction kept 4 bases outside the gene matches. The CDR3 has 14 amino acids. The CDR3 nucleotides are TGTGCCTGGAGTAGCGGGACAGGGGAAAACACCATATATTTT. This encodes CAWSSGTGENTIYF. The full variable domain, its missing parts supplied by reference TRBV30 and TRBJ1-3, is SQTIHQWPATLVQPVGSPLSLECTVEGTSNPNLYWYRQAAGRGLQLLFYSVGIGQISSEVPQNLSASRPQDRQFILSSKKLLLSDSGFYLCAWSSGTGENTIYFGEGSWLTVV.

V gene TRBV5-3 combines with J gene TRBJ1-2; a weak D match, TRBD1 (5 bases). TRBV5-3 is given ORF status, its function remaining uncertain. CDR3 length equals 13 residues. CDR3 nucleotides: TGTGCATGGCTGGGGACTAACTCCTATGGCTACACCTTC. This translates into CAWLGTNSYGYTF.

This clone was counted a single time. The chain couples TRBV27 to TRBJ1-4, with D possibly matching TRBD1 (5 bases). The V gene lost 3 bases and the J gene lost 6 bases, with 11 bases spanning the gap. The germline V gene has CDR1 MNHEY and CDR2 SMNVEV (reference sequence). The CDR3 covers 14 residues. The DNA of the CDR3 is TGTGCCAGCAGTTTTCGACAGAAAGATGAAAAACTGTTTTTT. It codes for CASSFRQKDEKLFF. Supplemented by reference TRBV27 and TRBJ1-4, the full variable domain reads EAQVTQNPRYLITVTGKKLTVTCSQNMNHEYMSWYRQDPGLGLRQIYYSMNVEVTDKGDVPEGYKVSRKEKRNFPLILESPSPNQTSLYFCASSFRQKDEKLFFGSGTQLSVL.

The gene calls are TRBV6-4 and TRBJ2-1; D is perhaps TRBD1 (6 bases). V dropped 5 bases and J dropped 1 base, with 9 bases sitting between them. Germline-derived CDR1 and CDR2 are MRHNA and SNTAGT. CDR3 length equals 14 residues. CDR3 in DNA: TGTGCCAGCAGTCCCGGACAGTCCTACAATGAGCAGTTCTTC. Amino acid sequence: CASSPGQSYNEQFF.

The rearrangement links TRBV28 to TRBJ1-5, with 10 bases matching TRBD1. Germline lookup yields CDR1 MDHEN and CDR2 SYDVKM. V trimming: 6 bases; J trimming: 0 bases; junction bases outside the gene matches: 5. The CDR3 covers 16 residues. This CDR3 reads CASSLGQGSSNQPQHF. CDR3 nucleotide sequence: TGTGCCAGCAGCCTGGGACAGGGGTCTAGCAATCAGCCCCAGCATTTT.

The table lists this clone with a count of one. The V call is TRBV6-1, the J call TRBJ2-1, with 10 bases lining up with TRBD2. Germline V gene lookup returns CDR1 MNHNS and CDR2 SASEGT. The J segment lost 2 bases and the V segment lost 3 bases, leaving 1 base of the junction unmatched. The CDR3 runs to 15 residues. CDR3 in DNA: TGTGCCAGCAGTGATGGACTAGCGGCCTACAATGAGCAGTTCTTC. Protein product: CASSDGLAAYNEQFF.